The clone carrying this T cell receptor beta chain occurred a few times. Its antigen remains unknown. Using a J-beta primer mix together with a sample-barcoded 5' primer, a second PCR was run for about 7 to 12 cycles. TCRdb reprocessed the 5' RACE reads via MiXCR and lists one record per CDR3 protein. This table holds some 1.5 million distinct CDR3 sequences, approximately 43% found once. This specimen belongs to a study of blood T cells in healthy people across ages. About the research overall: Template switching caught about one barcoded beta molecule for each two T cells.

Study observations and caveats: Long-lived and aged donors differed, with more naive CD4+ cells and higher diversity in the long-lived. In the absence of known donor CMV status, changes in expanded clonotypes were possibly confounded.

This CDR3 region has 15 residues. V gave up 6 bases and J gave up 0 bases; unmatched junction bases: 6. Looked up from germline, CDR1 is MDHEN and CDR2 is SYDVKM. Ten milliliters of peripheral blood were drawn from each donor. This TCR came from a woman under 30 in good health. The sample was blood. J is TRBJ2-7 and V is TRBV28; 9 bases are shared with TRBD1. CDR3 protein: CASSPQGAFSYEQYF. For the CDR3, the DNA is TGTGCCAGCAGCCCACAGGGGGCTTTCTCCTACGAGCAGTACTTC.